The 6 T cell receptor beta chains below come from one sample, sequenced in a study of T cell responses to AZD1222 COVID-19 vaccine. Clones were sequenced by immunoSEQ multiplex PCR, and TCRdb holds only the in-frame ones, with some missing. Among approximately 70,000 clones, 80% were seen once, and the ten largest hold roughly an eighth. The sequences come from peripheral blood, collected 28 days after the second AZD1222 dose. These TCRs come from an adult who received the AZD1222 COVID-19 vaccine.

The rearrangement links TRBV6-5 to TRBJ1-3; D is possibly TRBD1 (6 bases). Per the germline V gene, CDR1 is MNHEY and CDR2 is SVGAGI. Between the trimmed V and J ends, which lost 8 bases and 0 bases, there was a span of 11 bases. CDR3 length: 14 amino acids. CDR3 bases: TGTGCCAGCGCACAGGGATTCTCTGGAAACACCATATATTTT. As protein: CASAQGFSGNTIYF.

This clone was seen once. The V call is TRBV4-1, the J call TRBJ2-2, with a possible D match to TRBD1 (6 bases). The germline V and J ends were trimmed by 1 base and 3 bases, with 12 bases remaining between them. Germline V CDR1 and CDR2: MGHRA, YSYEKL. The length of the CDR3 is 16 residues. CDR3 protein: CASSQVPGDYTGELFF. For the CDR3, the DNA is TGCGCCAGCAGCCAAGTTCCAGGGGATTACACCGGGGAGCTGTTTTTT.

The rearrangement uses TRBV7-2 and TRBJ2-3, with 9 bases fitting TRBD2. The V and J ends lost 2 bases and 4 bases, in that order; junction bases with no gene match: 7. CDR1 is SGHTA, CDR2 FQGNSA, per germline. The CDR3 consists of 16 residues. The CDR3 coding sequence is TGTGCCAGCAGCTTAACAGCGGGGGGCAGGGCAGATACGCAGTATTTT. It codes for CASSLTAGGRADTQYF. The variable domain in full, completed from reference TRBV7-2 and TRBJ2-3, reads GAGVSQSPSNKVTEKGKDVELRCDPISGHTALYWYRQSLGQGLEFLIYFQGNSAPDKSGLPSDRFSAERTGGSVSTLTIQRTQQEDSAVYLCASSLTAGGRADTQYFGPGTRLTVL.

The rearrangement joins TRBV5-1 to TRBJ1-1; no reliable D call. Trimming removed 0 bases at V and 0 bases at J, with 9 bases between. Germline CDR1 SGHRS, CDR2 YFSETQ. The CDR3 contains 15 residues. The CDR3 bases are TGCGCCAGCAGCTTGGTCGGGTTTGTGAACACTGAAGCTTTCTTT. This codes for CASSLVGFVNTEAFF. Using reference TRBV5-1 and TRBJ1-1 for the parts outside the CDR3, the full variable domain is KAGVTQTPRYLIKTRGQQVTLSCSPISGHRSVSWYQQTPGQGLQFLFEYFSETQRNKGNFPGRFSGRQFSNSRSEMNVSTLELGDSALYLCASSLVGFVNTEAFFGQGTRLTVV.

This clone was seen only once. The CDR3 loop is CASSIGRQTPYNSPLHF. CDR3 nucleotide sequence: TGTGCCAGTAGTATAGGAAGGCAAACTCCCTATAATTCACCCCTCCACTTT. The chain employs TRBV19 and TRBJ1-6; D is undetermined. Germline values: CDR1 LNHDA, CDR2 SQIVND (reference sequence). This CDR3 has 17 amino acids. V lost 1 base and J lost 2, with 12 bases in between.

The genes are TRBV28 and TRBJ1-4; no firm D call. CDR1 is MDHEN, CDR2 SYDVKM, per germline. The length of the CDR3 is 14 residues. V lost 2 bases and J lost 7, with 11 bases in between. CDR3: CASSLGGRGEKLFF. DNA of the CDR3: TGTGCCAGCAGTTTAGGCGGGCGGGGTGAAAAACTGTTTTTT.